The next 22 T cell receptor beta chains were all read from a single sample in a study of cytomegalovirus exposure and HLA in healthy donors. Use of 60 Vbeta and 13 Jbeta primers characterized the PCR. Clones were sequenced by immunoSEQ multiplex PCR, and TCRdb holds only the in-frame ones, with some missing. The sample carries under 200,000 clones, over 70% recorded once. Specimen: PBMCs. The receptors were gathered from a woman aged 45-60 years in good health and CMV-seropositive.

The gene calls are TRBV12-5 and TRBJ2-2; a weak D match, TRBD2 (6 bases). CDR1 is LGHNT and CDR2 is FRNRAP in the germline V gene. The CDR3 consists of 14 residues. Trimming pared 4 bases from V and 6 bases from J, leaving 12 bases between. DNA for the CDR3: TGTGCTAGTGGTTCCGCAGGCGGGGCCGGGGAGCTGTTTTTT. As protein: CASGSAGGAGELFF.

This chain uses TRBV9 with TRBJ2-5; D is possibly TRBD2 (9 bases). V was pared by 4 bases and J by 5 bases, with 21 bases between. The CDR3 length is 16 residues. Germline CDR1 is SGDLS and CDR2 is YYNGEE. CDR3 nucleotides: TGTGCCAGCAGCTCAGGGGGCGGGGGGGGTAGTGAGACCCAGTACTTC. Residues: CASSSGGGGGSETQYF.

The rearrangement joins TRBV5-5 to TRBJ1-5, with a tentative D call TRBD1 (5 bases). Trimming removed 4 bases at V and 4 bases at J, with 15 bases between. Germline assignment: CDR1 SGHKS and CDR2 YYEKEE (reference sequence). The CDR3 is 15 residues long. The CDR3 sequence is CASSRGSPGNQPQHF. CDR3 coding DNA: TGTGCCAGCAGCCGGGGGTCCCCGGGGAATCAGCCCCAGCATTTT.

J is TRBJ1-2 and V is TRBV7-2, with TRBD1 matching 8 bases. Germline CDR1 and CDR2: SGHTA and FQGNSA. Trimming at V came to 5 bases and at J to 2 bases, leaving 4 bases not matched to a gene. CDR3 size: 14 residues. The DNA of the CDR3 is TGTGCCAGCAGCCATGGGACAGGCAACTATGGCTACACCTTC. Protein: CASSHGTGNYGYTF.

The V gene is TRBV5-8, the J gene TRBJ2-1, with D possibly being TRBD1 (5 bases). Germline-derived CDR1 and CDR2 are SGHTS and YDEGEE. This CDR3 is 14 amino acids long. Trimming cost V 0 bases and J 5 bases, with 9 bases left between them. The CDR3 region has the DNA TGTGCCAGCAGCTTGGTCGTGGGGCACAATGAGCAGTTCTTC. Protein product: CASSLVVGHNEQFF.

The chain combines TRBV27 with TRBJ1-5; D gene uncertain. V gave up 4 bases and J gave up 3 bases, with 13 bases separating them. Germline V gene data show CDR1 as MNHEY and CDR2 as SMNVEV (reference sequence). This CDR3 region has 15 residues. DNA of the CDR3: TGTGCCAGCAGTTCGGACTTAAACCTCAATCAGCCCCAGCATTTT. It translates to CASSSDLNLNQPQHF.

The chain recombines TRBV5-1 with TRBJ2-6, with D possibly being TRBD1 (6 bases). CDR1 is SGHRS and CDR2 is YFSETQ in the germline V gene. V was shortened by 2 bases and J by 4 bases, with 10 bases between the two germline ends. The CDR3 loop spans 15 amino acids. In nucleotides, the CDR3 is TGCGCCAGCAGCTTACCAGGGGCAGGGGCCAACGTCCTGACTTTC. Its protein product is CASSLPGAGANVLTF.

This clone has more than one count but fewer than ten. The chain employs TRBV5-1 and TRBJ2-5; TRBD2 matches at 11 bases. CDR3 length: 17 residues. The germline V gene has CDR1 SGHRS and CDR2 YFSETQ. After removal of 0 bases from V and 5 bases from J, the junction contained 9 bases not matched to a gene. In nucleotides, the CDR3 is TGCGCCAGCAGCTTGGAAGCTAGCGGGGGGTCCGTGGAGACCCAGTACTTC. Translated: CASSLEASGGSVETQYF.

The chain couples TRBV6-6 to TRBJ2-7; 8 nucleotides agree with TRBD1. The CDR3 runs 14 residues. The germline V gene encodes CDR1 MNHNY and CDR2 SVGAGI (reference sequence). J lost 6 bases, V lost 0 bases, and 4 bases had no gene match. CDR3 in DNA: TGTGCCAGCAGTTACTCAGGACAGGGTGCCGAGCAGTACTTC. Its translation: CASSYSGQGAEQYF.

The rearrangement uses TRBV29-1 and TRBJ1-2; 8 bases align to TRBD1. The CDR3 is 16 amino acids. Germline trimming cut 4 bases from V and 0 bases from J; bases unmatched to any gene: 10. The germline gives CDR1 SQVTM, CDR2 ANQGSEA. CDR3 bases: TGCAGCGTTGGGGGGGAGGGACAGGCGACTAACTATGGCTACACCTTC. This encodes CSVGGEGQATNYGYTF.

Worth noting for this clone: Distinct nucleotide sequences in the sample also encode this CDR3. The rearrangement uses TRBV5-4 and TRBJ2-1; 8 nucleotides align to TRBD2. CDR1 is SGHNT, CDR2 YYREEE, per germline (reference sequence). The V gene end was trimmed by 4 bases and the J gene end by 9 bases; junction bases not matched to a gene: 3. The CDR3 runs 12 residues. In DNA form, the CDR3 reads TGTGCCAGCAGCGGCGCGGGGGGTGAGCAGTTCTTC. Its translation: CASSGAGGEQFF.

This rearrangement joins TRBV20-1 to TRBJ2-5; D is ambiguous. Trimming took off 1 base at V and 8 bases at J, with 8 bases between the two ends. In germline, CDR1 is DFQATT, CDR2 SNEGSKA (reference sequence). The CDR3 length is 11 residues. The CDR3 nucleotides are TGCAGTGCTAGAGGTATTAGAACCCAGTACTTC. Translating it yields CSARGIRTQYF.

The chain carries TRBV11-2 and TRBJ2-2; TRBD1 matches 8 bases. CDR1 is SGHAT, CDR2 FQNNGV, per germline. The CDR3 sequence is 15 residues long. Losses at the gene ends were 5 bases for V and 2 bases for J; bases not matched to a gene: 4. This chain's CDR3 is CASSPGQVNTGELFF. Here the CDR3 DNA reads TGTGCCAGCAGCCCGGGACAGGTCAACACCGGGGAGCTGTTTTTT.

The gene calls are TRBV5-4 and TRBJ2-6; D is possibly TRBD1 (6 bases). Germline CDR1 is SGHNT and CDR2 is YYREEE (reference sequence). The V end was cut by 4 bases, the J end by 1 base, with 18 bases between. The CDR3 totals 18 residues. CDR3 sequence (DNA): TGTGCCAGCAGCCCCCAGGGGTGGGGTTCTTCTGGGGCCAACGTCCTGACTTTC. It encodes CASSPQGWGSSGANVLTF.

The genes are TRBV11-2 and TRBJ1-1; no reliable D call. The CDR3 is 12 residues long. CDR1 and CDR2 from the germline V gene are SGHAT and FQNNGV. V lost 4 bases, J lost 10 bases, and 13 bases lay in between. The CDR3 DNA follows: TGTGCCAGCAGCTCAGCCCCAGGCAGAGCTTTCTTT. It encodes CASSSAPGRAFF.

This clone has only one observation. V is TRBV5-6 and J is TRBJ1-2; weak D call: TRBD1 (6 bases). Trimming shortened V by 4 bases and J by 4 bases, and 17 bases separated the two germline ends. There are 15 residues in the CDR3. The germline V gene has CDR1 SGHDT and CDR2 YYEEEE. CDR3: CASSLTRGPLYGYTF. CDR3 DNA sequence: TGTGCCAGCAGCCTCACCAGGGGCCCCCTCTATGGCTACACCTTC.

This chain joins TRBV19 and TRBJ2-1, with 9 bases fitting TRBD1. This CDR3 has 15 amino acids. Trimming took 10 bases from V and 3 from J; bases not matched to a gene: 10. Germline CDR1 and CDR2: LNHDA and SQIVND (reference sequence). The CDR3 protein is CATEYTGGGYNEQFF. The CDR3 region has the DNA TGTGCCACTGAATATACAGGGGGCGGCTACAATGAGCAGTTCTTC.

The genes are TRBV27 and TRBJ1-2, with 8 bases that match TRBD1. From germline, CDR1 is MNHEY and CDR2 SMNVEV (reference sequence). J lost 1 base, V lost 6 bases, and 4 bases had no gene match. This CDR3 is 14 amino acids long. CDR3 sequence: CASRGTGHNYGYTF. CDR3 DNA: TGTGCCAGCAGGGGGACAGGACATAACTATGGCTACACCTTC.

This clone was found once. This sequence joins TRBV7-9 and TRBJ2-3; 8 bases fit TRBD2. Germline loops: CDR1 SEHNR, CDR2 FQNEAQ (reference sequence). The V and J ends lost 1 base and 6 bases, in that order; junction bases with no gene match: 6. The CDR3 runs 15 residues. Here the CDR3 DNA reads TGTGCCAGCAGCTTAGTGCGGGGGGCTTGGGATACGCAGTATTTT. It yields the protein CASSLVRGAWDTQYF.

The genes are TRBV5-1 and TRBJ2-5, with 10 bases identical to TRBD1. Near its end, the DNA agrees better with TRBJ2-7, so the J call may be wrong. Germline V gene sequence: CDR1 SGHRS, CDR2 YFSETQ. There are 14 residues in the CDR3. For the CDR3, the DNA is TGCGCCAGCAGCAGGGACAGGGGTTCCTACGAGCAGTACTTC. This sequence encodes CASSRDRGSYEQYF.

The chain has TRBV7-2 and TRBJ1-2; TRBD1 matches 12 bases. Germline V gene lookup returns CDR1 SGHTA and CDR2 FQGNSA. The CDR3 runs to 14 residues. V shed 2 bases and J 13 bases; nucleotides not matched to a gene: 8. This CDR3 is CASSLTPGQGAGTF. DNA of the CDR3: TGTGCCAGCAGCTTAACACCGGGACAGGGGGCCGGCACCTTC. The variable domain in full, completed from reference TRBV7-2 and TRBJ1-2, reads GAGVSQSPSNKVTEKGKDVELRCDPISGHTALYWYRQSLGQGLEFLIYFQGNSAPDKSGLPSDRFSAERTGGSVSTLTIQRTQQEDSAVYLCASSLTPGQGAGTFGSGTRLTVV.

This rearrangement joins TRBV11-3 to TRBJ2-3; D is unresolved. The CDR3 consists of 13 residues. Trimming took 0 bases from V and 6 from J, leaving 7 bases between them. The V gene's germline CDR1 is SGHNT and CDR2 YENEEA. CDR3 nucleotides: TGTGCCAGCAGCTTAGAGTACTCCGATACGCAGTATTTT. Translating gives CASSLEYSDTQYF. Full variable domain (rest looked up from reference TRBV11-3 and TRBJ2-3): EAGVVQSPRYKIIEKKQPVAFWCNPISGHNTLYWYLQNLGQGPELLIRYENEEAVDDSQLPKDRFSAERLKGVDSTLKIQPAELGDSAVYLCASSLEYSDTQYFGPGTRLTVL.